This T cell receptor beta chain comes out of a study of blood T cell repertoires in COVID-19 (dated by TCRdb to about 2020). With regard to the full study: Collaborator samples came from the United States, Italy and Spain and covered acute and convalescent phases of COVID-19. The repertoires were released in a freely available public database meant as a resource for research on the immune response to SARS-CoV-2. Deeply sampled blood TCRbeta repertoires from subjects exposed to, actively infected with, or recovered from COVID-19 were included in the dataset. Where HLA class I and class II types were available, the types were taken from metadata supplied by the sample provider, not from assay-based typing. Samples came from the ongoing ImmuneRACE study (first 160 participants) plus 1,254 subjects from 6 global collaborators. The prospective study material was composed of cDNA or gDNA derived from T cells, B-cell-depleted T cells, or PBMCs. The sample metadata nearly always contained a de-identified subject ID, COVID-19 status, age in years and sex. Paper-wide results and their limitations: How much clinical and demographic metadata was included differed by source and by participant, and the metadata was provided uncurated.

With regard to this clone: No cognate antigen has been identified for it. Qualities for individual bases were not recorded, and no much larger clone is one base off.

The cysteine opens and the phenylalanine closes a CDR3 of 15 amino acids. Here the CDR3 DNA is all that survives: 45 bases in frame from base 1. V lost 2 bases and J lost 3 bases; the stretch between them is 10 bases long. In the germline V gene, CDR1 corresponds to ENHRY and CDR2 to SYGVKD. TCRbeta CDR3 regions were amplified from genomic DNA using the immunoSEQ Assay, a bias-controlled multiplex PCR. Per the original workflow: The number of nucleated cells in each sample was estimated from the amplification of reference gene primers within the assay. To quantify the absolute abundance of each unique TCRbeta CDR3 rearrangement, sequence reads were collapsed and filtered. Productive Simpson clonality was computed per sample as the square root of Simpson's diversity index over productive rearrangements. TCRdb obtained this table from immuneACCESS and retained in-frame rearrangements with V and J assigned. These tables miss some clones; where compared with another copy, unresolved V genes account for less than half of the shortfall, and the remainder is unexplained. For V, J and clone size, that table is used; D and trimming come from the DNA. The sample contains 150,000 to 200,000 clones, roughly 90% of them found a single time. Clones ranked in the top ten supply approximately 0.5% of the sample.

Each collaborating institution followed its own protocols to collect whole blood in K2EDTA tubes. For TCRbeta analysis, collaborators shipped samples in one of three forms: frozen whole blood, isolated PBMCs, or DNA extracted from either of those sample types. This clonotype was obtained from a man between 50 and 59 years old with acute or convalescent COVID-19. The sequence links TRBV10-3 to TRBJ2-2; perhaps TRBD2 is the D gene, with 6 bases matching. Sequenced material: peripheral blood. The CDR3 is CAISEKPGDTGELFF. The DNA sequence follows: TGTGCCATCAGTGAGAAGCCGGGGGACACCGGGGAGCTGTTTTTT.